This T cell receptor (beta chain) was recorded in a study of T cells after yellow fever vaccination. Via MiXCR, TCRdb re-called the 5' RACE reads, giving one row per CDR3 protein. The table lists hundreds of thousands of distinct CDR3 sequences, approximately 13% of them singletons, with 14% to 15% in the top ten. This clonotype has at least ten counts. The CDR3 has 12 amino acids. Trimming pared 5 bases from V and 12 bases from J, leaving 15 bases between. Germline CDR1 is SGHTA and CDR2 is FQGNSA. The clonotype originates from a man aged 25-45 years who received the YFV17D yellow fever vaccine. The sample consisted of PBMCs, taken on the day of the yellow fever booster vaccination. The chain couples TRBV7-2 to TRBJ2-3; D not resolved. This CDR3 reads CASSTGGPNQYF. DNA of the CDR3: TGTGCCAGCAGCACCGGTGGGCCAAATCAGTATTTT.